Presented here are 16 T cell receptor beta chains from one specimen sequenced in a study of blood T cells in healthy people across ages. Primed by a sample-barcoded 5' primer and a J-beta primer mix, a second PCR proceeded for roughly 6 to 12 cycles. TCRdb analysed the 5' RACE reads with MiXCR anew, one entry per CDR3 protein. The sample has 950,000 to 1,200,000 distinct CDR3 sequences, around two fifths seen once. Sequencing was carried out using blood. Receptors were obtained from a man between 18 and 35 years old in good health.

The CDR3 bases are TGTGCCAGTAAGATGTTTAGCACAGATACGCAGTATTTT. Its translation: CASKMFSTDTQYF. The chain is built from TRBV2 and TRBJ2-3; D remains ambiguous. CDR3 length: 13 amino acids. Trimming shortened V by 9 bases and J by 0 bases, and 10 bases separated the two germline ends. Germline V gene lookup returns CDR1 SNHLY and CDR2 FYNNEI.

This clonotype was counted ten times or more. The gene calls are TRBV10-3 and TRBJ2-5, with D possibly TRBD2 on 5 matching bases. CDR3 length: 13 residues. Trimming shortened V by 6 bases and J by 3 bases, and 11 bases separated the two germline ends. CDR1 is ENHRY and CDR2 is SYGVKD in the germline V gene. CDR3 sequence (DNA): TGTGCCATCAGCGTAGCGCAGAAAGAGACCCAGTACTTC. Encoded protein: CAISVAQKETQYF.

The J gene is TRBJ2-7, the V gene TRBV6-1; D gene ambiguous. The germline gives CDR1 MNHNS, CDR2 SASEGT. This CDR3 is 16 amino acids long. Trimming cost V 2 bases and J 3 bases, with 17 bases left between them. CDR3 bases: TGTGCCAGCAGTGAAAGTAGGCAGGCTTACTTCTACGAGCAGTACTTC. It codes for CASSESRQAYFYEQYF.

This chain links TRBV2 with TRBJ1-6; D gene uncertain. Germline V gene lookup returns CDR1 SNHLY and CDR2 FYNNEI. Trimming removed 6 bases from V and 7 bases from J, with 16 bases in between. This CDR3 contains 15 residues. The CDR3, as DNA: TGTGCCAGCAGCCCCAACGAGTATCCAAATTCACCCCTCCACTTT. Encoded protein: CASSPNEYPNSPLHF.

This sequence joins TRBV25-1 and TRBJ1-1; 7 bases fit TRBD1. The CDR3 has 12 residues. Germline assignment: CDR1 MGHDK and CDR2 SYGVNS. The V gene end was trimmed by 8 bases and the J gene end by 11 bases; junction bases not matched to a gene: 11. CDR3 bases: TGTGCCAGCCTCCGACAGGGTGGGCGGGCTTTCTTT. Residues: CASLRQGGRAFF.

CDR3 bases: TGTGCCATCAAAGGGACTAGCGGGGGGGAGACCCAGTACTTC. Protein: CAIKGTSGGETQYF. The V and J genes are TRBV10-3 and TRBJ2-5; 15 nucleotides agree with TRBD2. CDR1 and CDR2 from the germline V gene are ENHRY and SYGVKD. The CDR3 is made up of 14 amino acids. The V segment lost 7 bases and the J segment 5 bases; nucleotides outside the gene matches: 2.

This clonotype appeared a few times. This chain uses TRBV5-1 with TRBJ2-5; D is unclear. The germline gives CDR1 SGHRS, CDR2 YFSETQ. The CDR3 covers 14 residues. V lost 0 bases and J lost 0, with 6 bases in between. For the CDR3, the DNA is TGCGCCAGCAGCTTGGATGACAACCAAGAGACCCAGTACTTC. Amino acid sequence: CASSLDDNQETQYF.

The CDR3 DNA is TGTGCCACCAGCAGAGATGTTTCTTGGGAGGGACACACCGGGGAGCTGTTTTTT. It encodes CATSRDVSWEGHTGELFF. V is TRBV15 and J is TRBJ2-2; 7 bases agree with TRBD2. This CDR3 has 18 amino acids. Per germline, CDR1 LNHNV and CDR2 YYDKDF (reference sequence). The V and J ends lost 0 bases and 3 bases, in that order; junction bases with no gene match: 10.

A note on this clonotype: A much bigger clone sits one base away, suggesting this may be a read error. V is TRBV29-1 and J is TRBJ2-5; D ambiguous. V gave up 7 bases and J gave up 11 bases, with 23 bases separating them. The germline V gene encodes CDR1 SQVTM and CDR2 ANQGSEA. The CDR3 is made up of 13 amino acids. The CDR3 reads CSGSSNSYNEQYF. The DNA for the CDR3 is TGCAGCGGCTCCTCGAACAGCTACAATGAGCAGTACTTC. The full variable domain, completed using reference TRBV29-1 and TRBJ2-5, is SAVISQKPSRDICQRGTSLTIQCQVDSQVTMMFWYRQQPGQSLTLIATANQGSEATYESGFVIDKFPISRPNLTFSTLTVSNMSPEDSSIYLCSGSSNSYNEQYFGPGTRLLVL.

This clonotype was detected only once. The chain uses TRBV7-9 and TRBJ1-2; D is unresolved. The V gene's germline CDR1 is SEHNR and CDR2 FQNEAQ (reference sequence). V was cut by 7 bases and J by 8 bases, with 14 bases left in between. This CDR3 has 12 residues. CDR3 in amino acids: CASNSGNKGYTF. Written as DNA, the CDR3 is TGTGCCAGCAACTCCGGGAATAAGGGCTACACCTTC.

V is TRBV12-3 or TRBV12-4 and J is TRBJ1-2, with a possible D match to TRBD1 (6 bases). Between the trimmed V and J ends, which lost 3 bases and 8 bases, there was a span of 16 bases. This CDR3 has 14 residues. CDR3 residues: CASSLGAIQLGYTF. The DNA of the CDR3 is TGTGCCAGCAGTTTGGGGGCTATTCAATTGGGCTACACCTTC.

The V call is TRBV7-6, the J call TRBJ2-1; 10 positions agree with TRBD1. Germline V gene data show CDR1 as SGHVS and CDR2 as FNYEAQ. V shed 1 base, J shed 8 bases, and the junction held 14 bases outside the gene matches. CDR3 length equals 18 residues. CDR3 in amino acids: CASSLGSSGQGILYEQFF. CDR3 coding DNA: TGTGCCAGCAGCTTAGGATCTTCGGGACAGGGGATCCTCTATGAGCAGTTCTTC.

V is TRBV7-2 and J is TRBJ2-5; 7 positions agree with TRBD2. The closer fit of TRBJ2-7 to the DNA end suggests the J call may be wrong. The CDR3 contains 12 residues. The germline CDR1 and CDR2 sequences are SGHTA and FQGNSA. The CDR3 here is CASSATSHEQYF. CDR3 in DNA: TGTGCCAGCAGCGCGACTAGCCACGAGCAGTACTTC.

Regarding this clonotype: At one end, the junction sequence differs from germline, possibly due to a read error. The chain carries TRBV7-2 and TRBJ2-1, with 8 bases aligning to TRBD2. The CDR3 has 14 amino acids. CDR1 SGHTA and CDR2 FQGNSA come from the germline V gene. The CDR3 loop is CVSMAGGAYNEQFF. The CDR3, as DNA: TGTGTCAGCATGGCGGGGGGCGCATACAATGAGCAGTTCTTC.

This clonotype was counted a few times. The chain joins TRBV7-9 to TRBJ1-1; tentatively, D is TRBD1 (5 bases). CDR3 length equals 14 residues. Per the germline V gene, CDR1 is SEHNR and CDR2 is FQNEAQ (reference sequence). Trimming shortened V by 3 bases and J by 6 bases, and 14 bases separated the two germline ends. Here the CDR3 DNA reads TGTGCCAGCAGCTTCGGACAAAGAGGGGCTGAAGCTTTCTTT. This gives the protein CASSFGQRGAEAFF.

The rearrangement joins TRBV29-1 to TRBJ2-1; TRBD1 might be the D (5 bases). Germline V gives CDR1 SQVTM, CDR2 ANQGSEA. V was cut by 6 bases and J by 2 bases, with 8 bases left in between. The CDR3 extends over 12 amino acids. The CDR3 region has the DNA TGCAGCGTCGCAGGGCCCTACAATGAGCAGTTCTTC. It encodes CSVAGPYNEQFF.